Listed below are T cell receptor beta chains from one sample, sequenced in a study of monozygotic twins with inflammatory bowel disease. TCRdb re-analyzed the 5' RACE reads; it lists each CDR3 protein once, without DNA. In total, the table holds about 150,000 distinct CDR3 sequences. Sequenced: blood. The origin of the receptors is a human donor with ulcerative colitis or Crohn's disease, or a healthy co-twin of an affected twin (not recorded which). The CDR3 runs from the conserved cysteine through the conserved F or W.

v_gene: TRBV5-1
j_gene: TRBJ1-2
CDR3aa: CASSLVGHNGYTF

v_gene: TRBV5-1
j_gene: TRBJ2-3
CDR3aa: CASGTGGTDTQYF

v_gene: TRBV2
j_gene: TRBJ2-1
CDR3aa: CASRAGGSAYNEQFF

v_gene: TRBV6-2/TRBV6-3
j_gene: TRBJ1-2
CDR3aa: CASSPDREPGYTF

v_gene: TRBV11-1
j_gene: TRBJ1-1
CDR3aa: CASSLSGSNTEAFF

v_gene: TRBV24-1
j_gene: TRBJ2-7
CDR3aa: CATGGGNYEQYF

v_gene: TRBV6-2/TRBV6-3
j_gene: TRBJ1-1
CDR3aa: CASTDRVLNTEAFF

v_gene: TRBV30
j_gene: TRBJ1-1
CDR3aa: CAYSTQGAAEAFF

v_gene: TRBV12-3/TRBV12-4
j_gene: TRBJ2-4
CDR3aa: CASSQTGNSAKNIQYF

v_gene: TRBV16
j_gene: TRBJ2-7
CDR3aa: CASSPGGSTYEQYF

v_gene: TRBV7-9
j_gene: TRBJ1-5
CDR3aa: CASSSTGGGNQPQHF

v_gene: TRBV20-1
j_gene: TRBJ2-1
CDR3aa: CSARAWQGVYNEQFF

v_gene: TRBV7-2
j_gene: TRBJ2-3
CDR3aa: CASRGPGTQYF

v_gene: TRBV5-6
j_gene: TRBJ2-7
CDR3aa: CASSTWQYEQYF

v_gene: TRBV7-2
j_gene: TRBJ2-1
CDR3aa: CASSLEASGGRRQFF

v_gene: TRBV24-1
j_gene: TRBJ2-7
CDR3aa: CATSDGQGELAGSYEQYF

v_gene: TRBV5-6
j_gene: TRBJ1-5
CDR3aa: CASSFGSNSNQPQHF

v_gene: TRBV24-1
j_gene: TRBJ2-2
CDR3aa: CATSLPSGTNTGELFF

v_gene: TRBV4-2
j_gene: TRBJ2-7
CDR3aa: CASSHGLAGGPHEQYF

v_gene: TRBV27
j_gene: TRBJ2-2
CDR3aa: CASSLSRGRPPGELFF

v_gene: TRBV3-1
j_gene: TRBJ1-2
CDR3aa: CASSSGMSYGYTF

v_gene: TRBV4-1
j_gene: TRBJ1-5
CDR3aa: CASSQPRSVPQHF

v_gene: TRBV7-8
j_gene: TRBJ2-7
CDR3aa: CASSLGQGRAYEQYF

v_gene: TRBV5-6
j_gene: TRBJ2-2
CDR3aa: CASSELVVTGELFF

v_gene: TRBV7-8
j_gene: TRBJ2-1
CDR3aa: CASSRLGTSSDEQFF

v_gene: TRBV20-1
j_gene: TRBJ1-5
CDR3aa: CSARGTQNQPQHF

v_gene: TRBV12-3/TRBV12-4
j_gene: TRBJ1-5
CDR3aa: CASSFQPARPQHF

v_gene: TRBV7-3
j_gene: TRBJ2-3
CDR3aa: CASSTGLAGGTDTQYF

v_gene: TRBV20-1
j_gene: TRBJ1-2
CDR3aa: CSARETIQGHGGYTF

v_gene: TRBV6-5
j_gene: TRBJ2-7
CDR3aa: CASSNRQRSYEQYF

v_gene: TRBV11-2
j_gene: TRBJ2-3
CDR3aa: CASSLVGRGLRTDTQYF